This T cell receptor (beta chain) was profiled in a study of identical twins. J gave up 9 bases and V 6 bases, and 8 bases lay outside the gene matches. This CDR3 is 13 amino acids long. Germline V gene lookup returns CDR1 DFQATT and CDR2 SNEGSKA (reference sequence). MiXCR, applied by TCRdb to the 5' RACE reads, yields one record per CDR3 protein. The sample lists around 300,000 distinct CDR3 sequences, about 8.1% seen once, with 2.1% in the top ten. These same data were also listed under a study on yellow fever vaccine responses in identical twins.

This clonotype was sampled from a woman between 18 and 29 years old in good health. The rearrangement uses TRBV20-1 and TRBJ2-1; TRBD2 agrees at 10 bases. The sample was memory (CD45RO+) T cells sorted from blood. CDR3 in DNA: TGCAGTGCCCGAGCGGGAGGGGGAGGTGAGCAGTTCTTC. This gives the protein CSARAGGGGEQFF.